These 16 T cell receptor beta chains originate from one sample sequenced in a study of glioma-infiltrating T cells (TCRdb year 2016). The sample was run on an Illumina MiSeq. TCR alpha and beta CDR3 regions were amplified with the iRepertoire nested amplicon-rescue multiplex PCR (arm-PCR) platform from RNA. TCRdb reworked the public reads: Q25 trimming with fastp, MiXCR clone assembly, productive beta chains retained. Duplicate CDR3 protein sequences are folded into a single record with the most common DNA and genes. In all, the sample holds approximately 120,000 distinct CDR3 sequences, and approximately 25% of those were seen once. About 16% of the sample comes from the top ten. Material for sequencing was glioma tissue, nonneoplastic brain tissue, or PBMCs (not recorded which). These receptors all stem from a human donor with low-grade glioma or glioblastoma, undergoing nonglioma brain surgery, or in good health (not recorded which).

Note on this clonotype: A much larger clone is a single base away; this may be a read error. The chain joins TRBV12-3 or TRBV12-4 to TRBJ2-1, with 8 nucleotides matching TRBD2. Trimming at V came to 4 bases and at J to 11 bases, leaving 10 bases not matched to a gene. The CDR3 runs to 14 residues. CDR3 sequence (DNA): TGTGCCAGCAGTTCCGGGAGGGTTCGGGATAAGCAGTTCTTC. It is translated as CASSSGRVRDKQFF.

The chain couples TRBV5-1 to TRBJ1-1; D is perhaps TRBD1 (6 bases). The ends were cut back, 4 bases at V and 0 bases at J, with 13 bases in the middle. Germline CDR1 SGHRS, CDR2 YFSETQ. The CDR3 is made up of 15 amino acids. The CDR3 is CASSQYRDLNTEAFF. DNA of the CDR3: TGCGCCAGCAGCCAGTACAGGGATTTGAACACTGAAGCTTTCTTT.

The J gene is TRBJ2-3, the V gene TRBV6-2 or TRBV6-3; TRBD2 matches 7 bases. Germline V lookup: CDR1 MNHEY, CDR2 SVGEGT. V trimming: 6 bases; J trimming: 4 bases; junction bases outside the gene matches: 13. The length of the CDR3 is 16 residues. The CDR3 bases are TGTGCCAGCAGCCCTATAAGTGGGAGGGTGGCAGATACGCAGTATTTT. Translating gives CASSPISGRVADTQYF.

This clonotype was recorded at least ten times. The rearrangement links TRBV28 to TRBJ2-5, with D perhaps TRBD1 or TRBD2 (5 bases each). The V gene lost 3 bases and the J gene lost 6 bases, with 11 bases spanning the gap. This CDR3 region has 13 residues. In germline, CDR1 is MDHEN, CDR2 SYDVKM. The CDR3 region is CASSFSGAQTQYF. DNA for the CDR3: TGTGCCAGCAGTTTTTCCGGGGCGCAGACCCAGTACTTC. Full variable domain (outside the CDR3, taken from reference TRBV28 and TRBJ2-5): DVKVTQSSRYLVKRTGEKVFLECVQDMDHENMFWYRQDPGLGLRLIYFSYDVKMKEKGDIPEGYSVSREKKERFSLILESASTNQTSMYLCASSFSGAQTQYFGPGTRLLVL.

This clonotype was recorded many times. The CDR3 protein is CSVVGSHQETQYF. The CDR3 DNA follows: TGCAGCGTTGTAGGTAGCCACCAAGAGACCCAGTACTTC. The rearrangement links TRBV29-1 to TRBJ2-5; unclear D gene. Germline CDR1 reads SQVTM; CDR2 reads ANQGSEA. V was pared by 4 bases and J by 0 bases, with 9 bases between. The length of the CDR3 is 13 residues.

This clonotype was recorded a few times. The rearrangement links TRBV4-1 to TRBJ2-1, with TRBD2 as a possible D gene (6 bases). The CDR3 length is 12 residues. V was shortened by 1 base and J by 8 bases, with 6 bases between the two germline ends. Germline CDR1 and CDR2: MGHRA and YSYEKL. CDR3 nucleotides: TGCGCCAGCAGCCAAGGGAGGGATGAGCAGTTCTTC. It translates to CASSQGRDEQFF.

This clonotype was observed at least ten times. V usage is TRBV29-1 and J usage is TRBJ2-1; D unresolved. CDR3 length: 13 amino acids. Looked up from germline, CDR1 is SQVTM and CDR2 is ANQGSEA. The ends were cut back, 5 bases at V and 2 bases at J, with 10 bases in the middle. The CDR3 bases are TGCAGCGTTTCGCCTACTACCTACAATGAGCAGTTCTTC. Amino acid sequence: CSVSPTTYNEQFF.

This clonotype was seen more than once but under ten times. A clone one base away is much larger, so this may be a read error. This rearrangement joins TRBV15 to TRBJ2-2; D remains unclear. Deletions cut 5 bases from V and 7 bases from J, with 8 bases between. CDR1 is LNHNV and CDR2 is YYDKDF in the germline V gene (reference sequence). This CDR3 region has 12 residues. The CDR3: CATSPSFGELFF. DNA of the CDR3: TGTGCCACCAGCCCATCCTTCGGGGAGCTGTTTTTT.

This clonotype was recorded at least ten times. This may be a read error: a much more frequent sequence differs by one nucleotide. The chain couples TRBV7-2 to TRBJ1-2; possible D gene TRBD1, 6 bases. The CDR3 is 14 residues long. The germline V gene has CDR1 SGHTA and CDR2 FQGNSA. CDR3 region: CASRLFGGGLNYTF. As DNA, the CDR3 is TGTGCCAGCCGCTTATTCGGGGGCGGCCTCAACTACACCTTC.

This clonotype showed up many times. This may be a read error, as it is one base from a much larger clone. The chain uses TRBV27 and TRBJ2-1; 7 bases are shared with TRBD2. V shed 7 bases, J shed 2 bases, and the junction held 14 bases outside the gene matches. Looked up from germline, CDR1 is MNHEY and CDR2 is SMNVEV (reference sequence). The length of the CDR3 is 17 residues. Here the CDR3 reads CASTGDPTSVAYNEQFF. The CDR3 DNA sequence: TGTGCCAGCACAGGAGATCCCACTAGCGTCGCCTACAATGAGCAGTTCTTC.

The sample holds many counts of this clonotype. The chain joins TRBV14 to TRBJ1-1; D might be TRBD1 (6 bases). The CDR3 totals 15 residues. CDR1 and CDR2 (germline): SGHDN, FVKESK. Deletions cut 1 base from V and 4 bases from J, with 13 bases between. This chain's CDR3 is CASSQAQGFGTEAFF. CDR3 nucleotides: TGTGCCAGCAGCCAAGCACAGGGATTTGGCACTGAAGCTTTCTTT.

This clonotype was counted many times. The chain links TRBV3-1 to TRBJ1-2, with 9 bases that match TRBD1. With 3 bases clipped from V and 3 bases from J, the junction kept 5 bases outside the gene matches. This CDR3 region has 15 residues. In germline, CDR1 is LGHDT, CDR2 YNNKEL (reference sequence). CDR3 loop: CASSHHWDRDYGYTF. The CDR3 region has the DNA TGTGCCAGCAGCCATCATTGGGACAGGGACTATGGCTACACCTTC.

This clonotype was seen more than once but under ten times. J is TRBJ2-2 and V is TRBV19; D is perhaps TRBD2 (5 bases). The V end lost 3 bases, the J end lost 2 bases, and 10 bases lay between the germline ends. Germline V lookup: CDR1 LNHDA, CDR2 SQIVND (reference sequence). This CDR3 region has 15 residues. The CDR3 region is CASSIQRINTGELFF. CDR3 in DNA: TGTGCCAGTAGTATTCAGCGGATAAACACCGGGGAGCTGTTTTTT.

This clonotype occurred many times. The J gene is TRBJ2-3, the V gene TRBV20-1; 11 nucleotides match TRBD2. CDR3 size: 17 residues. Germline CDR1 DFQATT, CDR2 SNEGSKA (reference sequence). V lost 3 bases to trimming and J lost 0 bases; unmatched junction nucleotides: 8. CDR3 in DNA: TGCAGTGCTAGCGGGGATGGGACTAGCGGAAGCACAGATACGCAGTATTTT. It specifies CSASGDGTSGSTDTQYF.

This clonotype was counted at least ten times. The CDR3 nucleotides are TGTGCCACCGGGGACAGGGTTGGTGAGCGTGGCTACACCTTC. Protein product: CATGDRVGERGYTF. The V gene is TRBV10-3, the J gene TRBJ1-2; 9 bases are a match to TRBD1. The junction had 13 bases not matched to a gene; V was cut back by 10 bases and J by 7 bases. This CDR3 is built from 14 residues. CDR1 is ENHRY, CDR2 SYGVKD, per germline.

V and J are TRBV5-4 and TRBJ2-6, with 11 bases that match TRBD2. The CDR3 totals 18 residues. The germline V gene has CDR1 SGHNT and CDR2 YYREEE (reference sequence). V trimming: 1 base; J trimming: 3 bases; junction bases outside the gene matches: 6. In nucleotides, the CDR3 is TGTGCCAGCAGCTTGAGTCTAGCGGGAGGTTTTGGGGCCAACGTCCTGACTTTC. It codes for CASSLSLAGGFGANVLTF.